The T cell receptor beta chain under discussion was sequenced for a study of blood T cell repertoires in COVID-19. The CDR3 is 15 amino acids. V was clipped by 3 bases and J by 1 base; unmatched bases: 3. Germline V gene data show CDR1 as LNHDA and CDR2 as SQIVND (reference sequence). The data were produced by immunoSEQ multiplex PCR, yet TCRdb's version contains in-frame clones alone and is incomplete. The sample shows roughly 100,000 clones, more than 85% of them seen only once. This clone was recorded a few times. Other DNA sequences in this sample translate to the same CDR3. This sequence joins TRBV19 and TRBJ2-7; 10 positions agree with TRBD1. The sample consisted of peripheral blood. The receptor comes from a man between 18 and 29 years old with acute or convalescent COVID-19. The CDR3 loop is CASSISGQGSYEQYF. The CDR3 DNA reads TGTGCCAGTAGTATCTCGGGACAGGGGTCCTACGAGCAGTACTTC.